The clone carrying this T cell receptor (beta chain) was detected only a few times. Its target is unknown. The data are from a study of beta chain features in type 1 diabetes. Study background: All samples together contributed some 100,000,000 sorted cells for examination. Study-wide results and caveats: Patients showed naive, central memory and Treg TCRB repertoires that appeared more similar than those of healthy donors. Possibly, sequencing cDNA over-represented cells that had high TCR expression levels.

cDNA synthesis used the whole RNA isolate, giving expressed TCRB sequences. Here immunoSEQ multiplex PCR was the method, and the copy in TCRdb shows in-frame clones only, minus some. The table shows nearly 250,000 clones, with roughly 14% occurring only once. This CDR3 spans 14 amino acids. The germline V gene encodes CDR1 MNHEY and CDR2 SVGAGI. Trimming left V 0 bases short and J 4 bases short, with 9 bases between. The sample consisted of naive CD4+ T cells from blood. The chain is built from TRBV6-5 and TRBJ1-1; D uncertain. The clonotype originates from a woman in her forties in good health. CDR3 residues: CASSYSRVFTEAFF. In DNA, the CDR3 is TGTGCCAGCAGTTACTCGCGGGTGTTCACTGAAGCTTTCTTT.